This TCR beta chain is drawn from a study of cytomegalovirus exposure and HLA in healthy donors. The PCR used 60 Vbeta and 13 Jbeta primers. The data were produced by immunoSEQ multiplex PCR, yet TCRdb's version contains in-frame clones alone and is incomplete. Among 150,000 to 200,000 clones listed, about four fifths were seen once. CDR3 length: 13 residues. V lost 6 bases to trimming and J lost 1 base, with 10 bases between them. Germline CDR1 is SGHRS and CDR2 is YFSETQ. The TCR comes from a man aged 40-50 years in good health and CMV-seropositive. This chain links TRBV5-1 with TRBJ1-1; D is undetermined. Sample: PBMCs. The CDR3 coding sequence is TGCGCCAGCACTATTTCCGGGAACACTGAAGCTTTCTTT. Amino acid sequence: CASTISGNTEAFF.